Following are 22 T cell receptor beta chains from one sample sequenced in a study of cytomegalovirus exposure and HLA in healthy donors. The PCR used 60 Vbeta and 13 Jbeta primers. TCRdb's copy holds only in-frame clones and misses some; the assay was immunoSEQ multiplex PCR. This table holds 60,000 to 90,000 clones, 70% to 80% found once. Sequences were obtained from PBMCs. Receptor source: a woman aged 50 to 60 in good health and CMV-seropositive.

The rearrangement links TRBV6-1 to TRBJ1-4; a possible D gene is TRBD1 (5 bases). The length of the CDR3 is 17 residues. Trimming cost V 1 base and J 8 bases, with 20 bases left between them. CDR1 is MNHNS, CDR2 SASEGT, per germline. CDR3 coding DNA: TGTGCCAGCAGTGAAGTCCCCGGGGGGACCGGGAACGAAAAACTGTTTTTT. It translates to CASSEVPGGTGNEKLFF.

This clone was seen a handful of times. The chain employs TRBV6-5 and TRBJ2-1; 7 bases fit TRBD2. V was pared by 6 bases and J by 2 bases, with 4 bases of the junction left unmatched. The V gene's germline CDR1 is MNHEY and CDR2 SVGAGI. CDR3 size: 14 residues. CDR3 nucleotide sequence: TGTGCCAGCAGCCCGAGCGGGGCCTACAATGAGCAGTTCTTC. This encodes CASSPSGAYNEQFF.

This chain joins TRBV6-5 and TRBJ1-1; D gene uncertain. Trimming removed 10 bases at V and 1 base at J, with 13 bases between. The CDR3 contains 13 residues. CDR1 and CDR2 (germline): MNHEY, SVGAGI. Written as DNA, the CDR3 is TGTGCCACGCAAACTCCAGGGAACACTGAAGCTTTCTTT. This sequence encodes CATQTPGNTEAFF.

A note on this clone: Germline is not matched at one junction end, which may reflect a read error. The chain employs TRBV5-1 and TRBJ1-2; TRBD1 aligns across 9 bases. CDR1 and CDR2 from the germline V gene are SGHRS and YFSETQ. The CDR3 spans 17 residues. CDR3 DNA sequence: TGCGCCAGCAGCTCCCCGGGGACAGGGTATCTCAACTATGGCTACGCCTTC. Protein: CASSSPGTGYLNYGYAF.

The gene calls are TRBV4-1 and TRBJ1-3; D is ambiguous. The V end was cut by 0 bases, the J end by 2 bases, with 8 bases between. Per the germline V gene, CDR1 is MGHRA and CDR2 is YSYEKL. The CDR3 totals 15 residues. In DNA form, the CDR3 reads TGCGCCAGCAGCCAAGAATCCGGGGCTGGAAACACCATATATTTT. Its translation: CASSQESGAGNTIYF.

This chain connects TRBV4-1 to TRBJ2-1; possibly TRBD2 for D (6 bases). The V end lost 0 bases, the J end lost 9 bases, and 9 bases lay between the germline ends. Germline V gene lookup returns CDR1 MGHRA and CDR2 YSYEKL. CDR3 length equals 13 residues. CDR3 DNA: TGCGCCAGCAGCCAAGAATGGGGGGTTGAGCAGTTCTTC. Protein product: CASSQEWGVEQFF.

The genes are TRBV2 and TRBJ1-2; possible D gene TRBD1, 5 bases. The CDR3 extends over 11 amino acids. Germline CDR1 reads SNHLY; CDR2 reads FYNNEI. Deletions cut 4 bases from V and 5 bases from J, with 5 bases between. The CDR3 region is CASSGQYGYTF. The CDR3, as DNA: TGTGCCAGCAGTGGACAGTATGGCTACACCTTC.

The chain carries TRBV4-3 and TRBJ2-5, with 13 bases that match TRBD2. Losses at the gene ends were 3 bases for V and 10 bases for J; bases not matched to a gene: 14. The CDR3 extends over 17 amino acids. Germline values: CDR1 LGHNA, CDR2 YSLEER. CDR3 in amino acids: CASSQDRTSGGVAGQYF. Here the CDR3 DNA reads TGCGCCAGCAGCCAGGATAGGACTAGCGGGGGCGTGGCGGGCCAGTACTTC.

This rearrangement joins TRBV6-1 to TRBJ2-1, with D maybe TRBD1 (6 bases). The V end was cut by 4 bases, the J end by 5 bases, with 18 bases between. This CDR3 has 16 residues. Per germline, CDR1 MNHNS and CDR2 SASEGT. The CDR3 sequence is CASSVKGRGPDNEQFF. The DNA for the CDR3 is TGTGCCAGCAGTGTAAAAGGCAGGGGCCCCGACAATGAGCAGTTCTTC.

CDR3 sequence: CASSRSGGGQYNEQFF. In nucleotides, the CDR3 is TGTGCCAGCAGCCGATCAGGGGGCGGCCAATACAATGAGCAGTTCTTC. This chain joins TRBV14 and TRBJ2-1, with 8 bases that match TRBD1. Germline V gives CDR1 SGHDN, CDR2 FVKESK. The V segment lost 4 bases and the J segment 4 bases; nucleotides outside the gene matches: 9. The CDR3 is 16 residues long.

The chain links TRBV30 to TRBJ1-1, with D maybe TRBD1 (5 bases). V lost 1 base, J lost 2 bases, and 14 bases lay in between. The germline CDR1 and CDR2 sequences are GTSNPN and SVGIG (reference sequence). The CDR3 sequence is 15 residues long. The CDR3 here is CAWSDPQVFNTEAFF. The CDR3 DNA is TGTGCCTGGAGTGATCCACAGGTATTCAACACTGAAGCTTTCTTT.

The chain combines TRBV7-6 with TRBJ1-1; D is unclear. Trimming took off 2 bases at V and 0 bases at J, with 10 bases between the two ends. The germline V gene encodes CDR1 SGHVS and CDR2 FNYEAQ. There are 15 residues in the CDR3. The CDR3, as DNA: TGTGCCAGCAGCTTATACCCGGACTTGAACACTGAAGCTTTCTTT. Amino acids: CASSLYPDLNTEAFF.

This clone was seen more than once but under ten times. The chain joins TRBV28 to TRBJ1-5; 8 bases align to TRBD1. This CDR3 region has 12 residues. With V trimmed by 5 bases and J by 12 bases, 6 bases remained unmatched. Germline assignment: CDR1 MDHEN and CDR2 SYDVKM. CDR3 in amino acids: CASSPADRDQHF. The CDR3 DNA is TGTGCCAGCAGTCCTGCGGACAGGGACCAGCATTTT.

The chain recombines TRBV7-8 with TRBJ2-7, with 10 bases aligning to TRBD2. CDR3 length: 14 amino acids. V dropped 5 bases and J dropped 3; count of bases not matched to a gene: 4. Germline V gene lookup returns CDR1 SGHVS and CDR2 FQNEAQ. CDR3 in DNA: TGTGCCAGCAGCCTTACTAGCGGGGTCTACGAGCAGTACTTC. It encodes CASSLTSGVYEQYF.

This clone was seen only a few times. This chain links TRBV14 with TRBJ2-2; 8 nucleotides align to TRBD1. This CDR3 is 14 amino acids long. Germline lookup yields CDR1 SGHDN and CDR2 FVKESK. Losses at the gene ends were 6 bases for V and 6 bases for J; bases not matched to a gene: 6. DNA of the CDR3: TGTGCCAGCAGGTCAGGGGGCTCGGCCGGGGAGCTGTTTTTT. Protein: CASRSGGSAGELFF.

V gene TRBV2 combines with J gene TRBJ2-1; 7 nucleotides agree with TRBD2. V lost 8 bases to trimming and J lost 6 bases; unmatched junction nucleotides: 10. CDR3 size: 14 residues. The germline CDR1 and CDR2 sequences are SNHLY and FYNNEI. The CDR3 region has the DNA TGTGCCAGCCTATTGGAGGGACTATTCAATGAGCAGTTCTTC. Amino acid sequence: CASLLEGLFNEQFF.

This clone occurred once. At one end the junction does not follow the germline gene, possibly because of a read error. The rearrangement links TRBV30 to TRBJ1-3; 9 nucleotides line up with TRBD1. Germline V gene data show CDR1 as GTSNPN and CDR2 as SVGIG (reference sequence). The CDR3 extends over 14 amino acids. For the CDR3, the DNA is TGTGCCTGGAGTGGGGGACAGGGTGGAGACACCATATATTTT. This sequence encodes CAWSGGQGGDTIYF. The entire variable domain, with the rest obtained from reference TRBV30 and TRBJ1-3, is as follows: SQTIHQWPATLVQPVGSPLSLECTVEGTSNPNLYWYRQAAGRGLQLLFYSVGIGQISSEVPQNLSASRPQDRQFILSSKKLLLSDSGFYLCAWSGGQGGDTIYFGEGSWLTVV.

The CDR3: CASSPGCNGAENEKLFF. CDR3 in DNA: TGTGCCAGCAGCCCGGGTTGTAATGGGGCCGAGAATGAAAAACTGTTTTTT. The chain has TRBV7-2 and TRBJ1-4; a possible D gene is TRBD1 (5 bases). This CDR3 is built from 17 residues. With 5 bases removed from V and 5 bases from J, the gap between germline ends came to 21 bases. The germline gives CDR1 SGHTA, CDR2 FQGNSA.

This sequence joins TRBV7-2 and TRBJ1-1; D might be TRBD1 (5 bases). Germline values: CDR1 SGHTA, CDR2 FQGNSA. The CDR3 contains 14 residues. V dropped 0 bases and J dropped 7 bases, with 12 bases sitting between them. CDR3 protein: CASSLAGRVDEAFF. As DNA, the CDR3 is TGTGCCAGCAGCTTAGCTGGCAGGGTAGATGAAGCTTTCTTT.

There are a few counts of this clone. V and J are TRBV28 and TRBJ2-7; D ambiguous. Per the germline V gene, CDR1 is MDHEN and CDR2 is SYDVKM. Trimming took 2 bases from V and 0 from J, leaving 8 bases between them. The CDR3 runs 14 residues. The CDR3 region has the DNA TGTGCCAGCAGTTTACTAACTAACTCCTACGAGCAGTACTTC. Translated: CASSLLTNSYEQYF.

In this sample, this clone turned up a few times. The V call is TRBV5-6, the J call TRBJ2-2; 7 nucleotides line up with TRBD1. CDR3 length: 14 residues. The ends lost 7 bases at V and 4 bases at J; junction bases unmatched: 7. Germline assignment: CDR1 SGHDT and CDR2 YYEEEE. The CDR3 DNA reads as TGTGCCAGCGGAACAGGGGAATCCACCGGGGAGCTGTTTTTT. Protein product: CASGTGESTGELFF. Full variable domain (rest looked up from reference TRBV5-6 and TRBJ2-2): DAGVTQSPTHLIKTRGQQVTLRCSPKSGHDTVSWYQQALGQGPQFIFQYYEEEERQRGNFPDRFSGHQFPNYSSELNVNALLLGDSALYLCASGTGESTGELFFGEGSRLTVL.

The chain links TRBV7-9 to TRBJ1-6, with D perhaps matching TRBD1 (5 bases). Germline CDR1 SEHNR, CDR2 FQNEAQ (reference sequence). This CDR3 region has 15 residues. The V end was cut by 3 bases, the J end by 8 bases, with 14 bases between. CDR3 loop: CASSFFGTVDSPLHF. CDR3 nucleotides: TGTGCCAGCAGCTTTTTCGGGACTGTGGATTCACCCCTCCACTTT.